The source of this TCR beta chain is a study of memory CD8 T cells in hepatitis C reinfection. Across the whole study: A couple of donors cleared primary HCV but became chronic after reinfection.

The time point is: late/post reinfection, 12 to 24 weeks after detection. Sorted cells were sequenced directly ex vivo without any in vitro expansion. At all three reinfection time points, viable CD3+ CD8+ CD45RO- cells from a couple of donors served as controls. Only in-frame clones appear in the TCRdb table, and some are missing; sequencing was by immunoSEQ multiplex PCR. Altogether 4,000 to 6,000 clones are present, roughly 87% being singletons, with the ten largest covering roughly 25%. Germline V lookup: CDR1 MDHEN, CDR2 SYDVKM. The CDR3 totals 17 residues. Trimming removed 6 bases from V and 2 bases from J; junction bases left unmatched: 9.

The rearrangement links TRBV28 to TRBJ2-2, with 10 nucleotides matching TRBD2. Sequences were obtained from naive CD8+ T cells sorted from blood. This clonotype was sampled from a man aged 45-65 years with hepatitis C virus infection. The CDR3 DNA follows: TGTGCCAGCAGGCCGATAGCGGGAGGAATCAACACCGGGGAGCTGTTTTTT. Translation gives CASRPIAGGINTGELFF.